The 4 T cell receptor beta chains below all came from one sample that was sequenced in a study of T cells after yellow fever vaccination. TCRdb itself ran the 5' RACE reads through MiXCR, one entry per CDR3 protein. Of approximately 550,000 distinct CDR3 sequences listed, roughly 14% are singletons. Sequencing was performed on PBMCs, taken on the day of the yellow fever booster vaccination. The receptors stem from a man under 40 who received the YFV17D yellow fever vaccine.

This sequence joins TRBV27 and TRBJ1-5, with a possible D match to TRBD1 (6 bases). Germline CDR1 MNHEY, CDR2 SMNVEV (reference sequence). The CDR3 is 16 residues long. Trimming stripped 4 bases from V and 4 bases from J, with 17 bases between. CDR3 coding DNA: TGTGCCAGCAGTTCCCCCCCGGACAGTCTAAATCAGCCCCAGCATTTT. Protein sequence: CASSSPPDSLNQPQHF.

This clonotype showed up just a few times. The gene calls are TRBV6-2 or TRBV6-3 and TRBJ2-1, with TRBD2 matching over 9 bases. Germline V gene sequence: CDR1 MNHEY, CDR2 SVGEGT. CDR3 length equals 16 residues. V lost 5 bases to trimming and J lost 7 bases; unmatched junction nucleotides: 12. The CDR3 spells CASSRSGSGRENEQFF. The CDR3 nucleotides read TGTGCCAGCAGTAGGTCAGGTAGCGGGAGAGAAAATGAGCAGTTCTTC.

This clonotype appeared once. The chain is built from TRBV28 and TRBJ1-4, with 8 bases that match TRBD1. Per the germline V gene, CDR1 is MDHEN and CDR2 is SYDVKM. V shed 5 bases, J shed 11 bases, and the junction held 4 bases outside the gene matches. CDR3 length equals 12 residues. The CDR3, as DNA: TGTGCCAGCAGTAAGGACAGGGTGAAACTGTTTTTT. Protein sequence: CASSKDRVKLFF.

This chain joins TRBV19 and TRBJ2-1; D possibly uses TRBD1 or TRBD2 (5 bases each). This CDR3 has 16 amino acids. Per germline, CDR1 LNHDA and CDR2 SQIVND (reference sequence). V gave up 6 bases and J gave up 6 bases, with 21 bases separating them. The chain's CDR3 is CASSGDRGPPSNEQFF. CDR3 DNA: TGTGCCAGTAGCGGGGACCGAGGGCCGCCTAGCAATGAGCAGTTCTTC.